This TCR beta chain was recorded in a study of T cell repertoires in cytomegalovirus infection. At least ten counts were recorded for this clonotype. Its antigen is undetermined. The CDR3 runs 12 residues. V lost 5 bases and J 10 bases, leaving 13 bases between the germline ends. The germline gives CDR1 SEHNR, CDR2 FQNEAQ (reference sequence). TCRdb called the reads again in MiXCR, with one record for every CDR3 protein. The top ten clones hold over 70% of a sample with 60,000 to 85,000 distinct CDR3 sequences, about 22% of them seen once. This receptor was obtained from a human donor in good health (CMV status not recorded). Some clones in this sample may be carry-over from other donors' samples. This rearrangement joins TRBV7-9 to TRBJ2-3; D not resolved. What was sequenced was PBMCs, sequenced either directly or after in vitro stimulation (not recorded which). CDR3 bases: TGTGCCAGCAGCCCCAGACCGCCGGCGCAGTATTTT. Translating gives CASSPRPPAQYF. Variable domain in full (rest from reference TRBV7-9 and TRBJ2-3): DTGVSQNPRHKITKRGQNVTFRCDPISEHNRLYWYRQTLGQGPEFLTYFQNEAQLEKSRLLSDRFSAERPKGSFSTLEIQRTEQGDSAMYLCASSPRPPAQYFGPGTRLTVL.